Following are 15 T cell receptor beta chains from one sample sequenced in a study of cytomegalovirus exposure and HLA in healthy donors. PCR employed 60 Vbeta and 13 Jbeta primers. Measured with immunoSEQ multiplex PCR; TCRdb has only the in-frame clones, and not every one. The sample contains about 98,000 clones, about 81% of which appear only once. Specimen: PBMCs. The receptors shown here come from a man aged 35 to 55 in good health and CMV-seronegative.

The CDR3: CAWSPGQTPVQPQHF. The CDR3 nucleotides read TGTGCCTGGAGCCCGGGACAGACCCCCGTTCAGCCCCAGCATTTT. The chain couples TRBV30 to TRBJ1-5, with TRBD1 matching 7 bases. The germline CDR1 and CDR2 sequences are GTSNPN and SVGIG (reference sequence). There are 15 residues in the CDR3. Losses at the gene ends were 3 bases for V and 6 bases for J; bases not matched to a gene: 11.

The chain links TRBV4-1 to TRBJ2-1, with TRBD1 identical over 8 bases. Germline values: CDR1 MGHRA, CDR2 YSYEKL. The CDR3 is 17 residues long. Unmatched junction bases numbered 7, after V lost 2 bases and J lost 1 base. DNA of the CDR3: TGCGCCAGCAGCCAATCGGCAGGGGGCGCATCCTACAATGAGCAGTTCTTC. Translating gives CASSQSAGGASYNEQFF.

The chain recombines TRBV10-3 with TRBJ1-2, with a tentative D call TRBD1 (5 bases). Per the germline V gene, CDR1 is ENHRY and CDR2 is SYGVKD. The CDR3 spans 12 residues. Deletions cut 8 bases from V and 5 bases from J, with 12 bases between. The CDR3 reads CAIGPDSYGYTF. The DNA for the CDR3 is TGTGCCATCGGCCCCGACAGTTATGGCTACACCTTC.

This clone was seen just once. This chain uses TRBV15 with TRBJ1-4; D perhaps matches TRBD1 (6 bases). The CDR3 loop spans 16 amino acids. Germline assignment: CDR1 LNHNV and CDR2 YYDKDF (reference sequence). V lost 0 bases and J lost 3, with 11 bases in between. The CDR3 nucleotides read TGTGCCACCAGCAGAGACAGGGGACTAGCTAATGAAAAACTGTTTTTT. This encodes CATSRDRGLANEKLFF.

This clone was observed a single time. V is TRBV5-6 and J is TRBJ2-7; 9 bases line up with TRBD1. Looked up from germline, CDR1 is SGHDT and CDR2 is YYEEEE. This CDR3 has 17 amino acids. The V and J ends lost 0 bases and 5 bases, in that order; junction bases with no gene match: 12. Here the CDR3 reads CASSLAGGQGLFDEQYF. The CDR3 DNA sequence: TGTGCCAGCAGCTTGGCAGGGGGACAGGGACTTTTCGACGAGCAGTACTTC.

The chain links TRBV30 to TRBJ2-7, with unresolved D. CDR3 length equals 11 residues. Deletions cut 1 base from V and 2 bases from J, with 3 bases between. Germline loops: CDR1 GTSNPN, CDR2 SVGIG (reference sequence). The CDR3 bases are TGTGCCTGGAGTGGGCCCTACGAGCAGTACTTC. As protein: CAWSGPYEQYF.

This sequence joins TRBV5-1 and TRBJ1-2; D might be TRBD1 (5 bases). The V gene's germline CDR1 is SGHRS and CDR2 YFSETQ. Trimming pared 4 bases from V and 8 bases from J, leaving 21 bases between. The CDR3 loop spans 15 amino acids. CDR3 sequence: CASSLEGREGRGYTF. The CDR3 nucleotides are TGCGCCAGCAGCCTGGAGGGCAGGGAAGGTCGAGGCTACACCTTC. Together with reference TRBV5-1 and TRBJ1-2, the CDR3 gives the full variable domain: KAGVTQTPRYLIKTRGQQVTLSCSPISGHRSVSWYQQTPGQGLQFLFEYFSETQRNKGNFPGRFSGRQFSNSRSEMNVSTLELGDSALYLCASSLEGREGRGYTFGSGTRLTVV.

J is TRBJ2-1 and V is TRBV19; TRBD2 matches 7 bases. With V trimmed by 4 bases and J by 6 bases, 6 bases remained unmatched. The CDR3 has 14 amino acids. CDR1 is LNHDA and CDR2 is SQIVND in the germline V gene (reference sequence). This CDR3 reads CASSNSGASNEQFF. Here the CDR3 DNA reads TGTGCCAGTAGTAACAGCGGGGCTAGCAATGAGCAGTTCTTC.

This chain joins TRBV30 and TRBJ1-5; no clear D gene. The CDR3 is 15 amino acids. Germline V gene data show CDR1 as GTSNPN and CDR2 as SVGIG (reference sequence). V was trimmed by 3 bases and J by 6 bases, leaving 18 bases between them. In DNA, the CDR3 is TGTGCCTGGAGCAGGACGGGGAAGGGCAGTCAGCCCCAGCATTTT. It encodes CAWSRTGKGSQPQHF.

The chain uses TRBV7-2 and TRBJ2-7; D might be TRBD1 (6 bases). CDR1 is SGHTA and CDR2 is FQGNSA in the germline V gene. Trimming took off 5 bases at V and 1 base at J, with 15 bases between the two ends. The CDR3 sequence is 15 residues long. The CDR3 protein is CASSRQDFGSYEQYF. Here the CDR3 DNA reads TGTGCCAGCAGCCGACAGGATTTTGGGTCCTACGAGCAGTACTTC.

V is TRBV12-5 and J is TRBJ2-3; tentatively, D is TRBD2 (7 bases). The germline V gene encodes CDR1 LGHNT and CDR2 FRNRAP. Deletions cut 10 bases from V and 0 bases from J, with 17 bases between. This CDR3 has 15 amino acids. This CDR3 reads CATGGQLDSTDTQYF. Written as DNA, the CDR3 is TGTGCTACGGGAGGACAGCTCGATAGCACAGATACGCAGTATTTT.

The gene calls are TRBV7-9 and TRBJ2-2, with D possibly matching TRBD2 (5 bases). There are 16 residues in the CDR3. Germline CDR1 is SEHNR and CDR2 is FQNEAQ (reference sequence). V was clipped by 5 bases and J by 0 bases, with 13 bases between them. In DNA form, the CDR3 reads TGTGCCAGCAGCCCCGGGGTGGTCGCGAACACCGGGGAGCTGTTTTTT. Amino acid sequence: CASSPGVVANTGELFF.

The chain couples TRBV5-1 to TRBJ1-6, with 7 bases that match TRBD1. V was pared by 4 bases and J by 7 bases, with 5 bases of the junction left unmatched. CDR1 and CDR2 from the germline V gene are SGHRS and YFSETQ. This CDR3 has 14 residues. The CDR3 sequence is CASSVGQSNSPLHF. The CDR3 coding sequence is TGCGCCAGCAGCGTGGGACAGTCAAATTCACCCCTCCACTTT.

This sequence joins TRBV9 and TRBJ2-2; D is perhaps TRBD2 (6 bases). Germline loops: CDR1 SGDLS, CDR2 YYNGEE. Trimming took off 0 bases at V and 3 bases at J, with 21 bases between the two ends. This CDR3 contains 19 residues. CDR3 DNA: TGTGCCAGCAGCGTAGATGGGACTGGGAATAGGGGCGACACCGGGGAGCTGTTTTTT. This codes for CASSVDGTGNRGDTGELFF. Looking up the rest from reference TRBV9 and TRBJ2-2 gives the full variable domain: DSGVTQTPKHLITATGQRVTLRCSPRSGDLSVYWYQQSLDQGLQFLIQYYNGEERAKGNILERFSAQQFPDLHSELNLSSLELGDSALYFCASSVDGTGNRGDTGELFFGEGSRLTVL.

This clone was counted a single time. The chain employs TRBV19 and TRBJ1-4; D is possibly TRBD1 (5 bases). Germline lookup yields CDR1 LNHDA and CDR2 SQIVND (reference sequence). V was pared by 5 bases and J by 8 bases, with 15 bases between. The CDR3 extends over 14 amino acids. CDR3 region: CASSPPREGEKLFF. The CDR3 nucleotides read TGTGCCAGTAGTCCCCCCAGGGAGGGCGAAAAACTGTTTTTT.